The 21 T cell receptor beta chains below were found in one sample sequenced in a study of OX40 agonist ivuxolimab in advanced cancers. The repertoire was sequenced with immunoSEQ multiplex PCR; TCRdb's copy has only in-frame clones and lacks some. The table lists roughly 43,000 clones, about 79% of them singletons. Sequencing used CD4+ or CD8+ T cells sorted from blood, obtained in a trial of the OX40 agonist ivuxolimab. The receptors derive from an adult with an advanced solid tumor such as melanoma, head and neck, liver or kidney cancer.

The chain links TRBV19 to TRBJ1-5; 11 bases map to TRBD1. The germline gives CDR1 LNHDA, CDR2 SQIVND (reference sequence). The length of the CDR3 is 15 residues. Trimming cost V 5 bases and J 2 bases; bases outside gene matches: 2. CDR3 amino acids: CASSGTGGGNQPQHF. The CDR3 DNA reads TGTGCCAGTAGTGGGACAGGGGGAGGCAATCAGCCCCAGCATTTT.

This clone was observed a handful of times. The chain has TRBV6-5 and TRBJ1-2, with a tentative D call TRBD1 (5 bases). The V end lost 2 bases, the J end lost 3 bases, and 13 bases lay between the germline ends. There are 15 residues in the CDR3. Looked up from germline, CDR1 is MNHEY and CDR2 is SVGAGI. The CDR3 DNA sequence: TGTGCCAGCAGTTACGGTGCGGCGGGGGACTATGGCTACACCTTC. The encoded protein is CASSYGAAGDYGYTF.

The J gene is TRBJ2-5, the V gene TRBV15; D is perhaps TRBD2 (5 bases). The CDR3 runs 14 residues. Trimming left V 0 bases short and J 5 bases short, with 10 bases between. Germline V CDR1 and CDR2: LNHNV, YYDKDF (reference sequence). DNA for the CDR3: TGTGCCACCAGCAGAGATTTGGGAGTCGAGACCCAGTACTTC. It is translated as CATSRDLGVETQYF.

The chain employs TRBV30 and TRBJ1-5; tentative D call: TRBD1 (5 bases). Trimming pared 2 bases from V and 1 base from J, leaving 12 bases between. Per germline, CDR1 GTSNPN and CDR2 SVGIG (reference sequence). CDR3 length: 15 residues. The CDR3 DNA reads as TGTGCCTGGAGTAGGTATGGGGGGAGCAATCAGCCCCAGCATTTT. This encodes CAWSRYGGSNQPQHF.

The V and J genes are TRBV6-4 and TRBJ1-2, with D perhaps TRBD1 (5 bases). The V end lost 5 bases, the J end lost 2 bases, and 9 bases lay between the germline ends. Germline V gene sequence: CDR1 MRHNA, CDR2 SNTAGT. The CDR3 covers 13 residues. CDR3 protein: CASSSGDNYGYTF. The CDR3 coding sequence is TGTGCCAGCAGTTCCGGGGACAACTATGGCTACACCTTC.

J is TRBJ1-2 and V is TRBV7-2; TRBD1 aligns across 7 bases. The CDR3 is 14 residues long. Germline CDR1 and CDR2: SGHTA and FQGNSA. The ends lost 1 base at V and 3 bases at J; junction bases unmatched: 2. Here the CDR3 reads CASSLGGTDYGYTF. CDR3 in DNA: TGTGCCAGCAGCTTAGGGGGGACAGACTATGGCTACACCTTC.

The chain carries TRBV9 and TRBJ2-7; D possibly corresponds to TRBD2 (6 bases). The ends were cut back, 0 bases at V and 3 bases at J, with 7 bases in the middle. The germline CDR1 and CDR2 sequences are SGDLS and YYNGEE. CDR3 length: 13 amino acids. CDR3 protein: CASSVAEGYEQYF. The CDR3 region has the DNA TGTGCCAGCAGCGTAGCGGAGGGCTACGAGCAGTACTTC.

The chain links TRBV2 to TRBJ1-1; TRBD1 is a possible D gene (5 bases). This CDR3 region has 13 residues. V shed 4 bases and J shed 1 base, with 7 bases lying between them. CDR1 is SNHLY, CDR2 FYNNEI, per germline. The CDR3 protein is CASSGGRNTEAFF. The DNA for the CDR3 is TGTGCCAGCAGTGGGGGCAGGAACACTGAAGCTTTCTTT.

The chain recombines TRBV6-6 with TRBJ1-1; the D is unclear. Trimming stripped 4 bases from V and 4 bases from J, with 10 bases between. Germline CDR1 MNHNY, CDR2 SVGAGI (reference sequence). The length of the CDR3 is 13 residues. DNA for the CDR3: TGTGCCAGCAGTTTCCCGCCCAGCACTGAAGCTTTCTTT. Translated: CASSFPPSTEAFF.

This chain joins TRBV5-5 and TRBJ1-1; unclear D gene. In germline, CDR1 is SGHKS, CDR2 YYEKEE (reference sequence). V lost 4 bases and J 1 base, leaving 11 bases between the germline ends. This CDR3 comprises 14 residues. The CDR3 protein is CASSLNGENTEAFF. CDR3 coding DNA: TGTGCCAGCAGCCTAAACGGGGAGAACACTGAAGCTTTCTTT.

This clone was counted between two and nine times. The V and J genes are TRBV23-1 and TRBJ1-5; possibly TRBD1 for D (6 bases). TRBV23-1 is identified as an open reading frame with a role that is uncertain. V dropped 1 base and J dropped 7 bases, with 26 bases sitting between them. This CDR3 region has 19 residues. The CDR3 sequence is CASSQFPSRWGALCQPQHF. The CDR3 nucleotides are TGCGCCAGCAGTCAATTCCCCTCTCGCTGGGGGGCCCTTTGCCAGCCCCAGCATTTT.

The chain recombines TRBV7-8 with TRBJ1-5; D is ambiguous. This CDR3 has 19 residues. V lost 6 bases, J lost 5 bases, and 29 bases lay in between. Germline assignment: CDR1 SGHVS and CDR2 FQNEAQ. The CDR3 spells CASRHISPEQTSQYQPQHF. CDR3 nucleotides: TGTGCCAGCAGACATATCTCCCCCGAACAGACATCCCAATATCAGCCCCAGCATTTT.

The rearrangement links TRBV30 to TRBJ1-2, with a weak D call TRBD1 (5 bases). Per germline, CDR1 GTSNPN and CDR2 SVGIG (reference sequence). V shed 3 bases and J shed 8 bases, with 13 bases lying between them. This CDR3 comprises 12 residues. CDR3 coding DNA: TGTGCCTGGAGCGCAGGGTGGTCGGGCTACACCTTC. Translating it yields CAWSAGWSGYTF.

As DNA, the CDR3 is TGCAGCGTGACCGGGACCCACAATTGGGGGAAAGAGACCCAGTACTTC. This encodes CSVTGTHNWGKETQYF. V gene TRBV29-1 combines with J gene TRBJ2-5; D tentatively reads TRBD1 or TRBD2 (5 bases each). Trimming removed 6 bases at V and 3 bases at J, with 23 bases between. The CDR3 has 16 residues. CDR1 and CDR2 from the germline V gene are SQVTM and ANQGSEA.

This chain connects TRBV6-5 to TRBJ1-2; TRBD1 matches at 7 bases. CDR1 and CDR2 from the germline V gene are MNHEY and SVGAGI. With 0 bases clipped from V and 6 bases from J, the junction kept 4 bases outside the gene matches. The CDR3 runs to 14 residues. CDR3 loop: CASSYSRQGHGYTF. Here the CDR3 DNA reads TGTGCCAGCAGTTACTCGAGACAGGGACATGGCTACACCTTC.

The V call is TRBV5-1, the J call TRBJ2-3; D unresolved. The CDR3 extends over 14 amino acids. In germline, CDR1 is SGHRS, CDR2 YFSETQ. Trimming removed 0 bases at V and 6 bases at J, with 11 bases between. In DNA, the CDR3 is TGCGCCAGCAGCTTGGCCCCTCTCGGGGATACGCAGTATTTT. Residues: CASSLAPLGDTQYF.

The chain combines TRBV5-1 with TRBJ2-1; the match to TRBD2 covers 12 bases. This CDR3 has 19 amino acids. V shed 4 bases and J 0 bases; nucleotides not matched to a gene: 11. CDR1 is SGHRS and CDR2 is YFSETQ in the germline V gene. Here the CDR3 DNA reads TGCGCCAGCAGCGACGCACTAGCGGGGGGTCCAAGCTCCTACAATGAGCAGTTCTTC. Its translation: CASSDALAGGPSSYNEQFF.

This clone was found once. The chain couples TRBV21-1 to TRBJ2-7. TRBV21-1 is listed as a pseudogene. The CDR3 is 15 amino acids. CDR3 sequence reads: CASSSGPITSYEQYF. As DNA, the CDR3 is TGTGCCAGCAGCAGCGGACCGATAACCTCCTACGAGCAGTACTTC.

The gene calls are TRBV5-1 and TRBJ2-3; D not certain. Deletions cut 0 bases from V and 5 bases from J, with 10 bases between. This CDR3 is 14 amino acids long. Looked up from germline, CDR1 is SGHRS and CDR2 is YFSETQ. The CDR3 protein is CASSLEKGVDTQYF. The CDR3 DNA is TGCGCCAGCAGCTTGGAGAAGGGTGTAGATACGCAGTATTTT.

This chain uses TRBV5-4 with TRBJ1-6, with D maybe TRBD1 (5 bases). The CDR3 spans 15 residues. The V gene lost 0 bases and the J gene lost 5 bases, with 9 bases spanning the gap. Germline V lookup: CDR1 SGHNT, CDR2 YYREEE (reference sequence). CDR3 residues: CASSLGGRDNSPLHF. CDR3 nucleotide sequence: TGTGCCAGCAGCTTGGGGGGACGGGATAATTCACCCCTCCACTTT.

This sequence joins TRBV5-8 and TRBJ1-5; D not resolved. The V gene lost 2 bases and the J gene lost 0 bases, with 3 bases spanning the gap. Germline V gene data show CDR1 as SGHTS and CDR2 as YDEGEE. The CDR3 has 13 residues. The CDR3 bases are TGTGCCAGCAGCTTCGGTAGCAATCAGCCCCAGCATTTT. Protein: CASSFGSNQPQHF.